These 12 T cell receptor beta chains share one sample of origin, sequenced in a study of blood T cell repertoires in COVID-19. The data were produced by immunoSEQ multiplex PCR, yet TCRdb's version contains in-frame clones alone and is incomplete. The repertoire holds about 360,000 clones, roughly 87% seen once, with over 2% in the top ten. The sequencing input was PBMCs or T cells enriched from blood (not recorded which). These receptors were taken from a woman aged 40 to 50 with acute COVID-19.

This rearrangement joins TRBV7-6 to TRBJ2-1; 10 bases agree with TRBD1. CDR3 length: 15 residues. V was clipped by 6 bases and J by 7 bases; unmatched bases: 9. Per germline, CDR1 SGHVS and CDR2 FNYEAQ. The chain's CDR3 is CASSLFEGQGNEQFF. In DNA, the CDR3 is TGTGCCAGCAGTTTATTTGAGGGACAGGGGAATGAGCAGTTCTTC.

This clone was recorded only once. The chain links TRBV3-1 (or the pseudogene TRBV3-2) to TRBJ2-7; perhaps TRBD2 as D (6 bases). The CDR3 totals 14 residues. Germline CDR1 and CDR2: LGHDT and YNNKEL (reference sequence). The V and J ends lost 5 bases and 2 bases respectively, with 13 bases between them. The CDR3 region has the DNA TGTGCCAGCAGCTTGGGGGGTTTTACCTACGAGCAGTACTTC. Protein sequence: CASSLGGFTYEQYF.

V gene TRBV12-3 or TRBV12-4 combines with J gene TRBJ2-7; D gene uncertain. Trimming left V 3 bases short and J 3 bases short, with 6 bases between. This CDR3 has 12 residues. CDR3 amino acids: CASSFYSYEQYF. Written as DNA, the CDR3 is TGTGCCAGCAGTTTCTACAGCTACGAGCAGTACTTC.

The chain joins TRBV30 to TRBJ2-1; 11 bases are shared with TRBD2. This CDR3 comprises 13 residues. Trimming removed 6 bases from V and 8 bases from J; junction bases left unmatched: 6. Germline CDR1 and CDR2: GTSNPN and SVGIG (reference sequence). The CDR3 DNA reads TGTGCCTGTTACTTAGCGGGGGGGCATGAGCAGTTCTTC. This sequence encodes CACYLAGGHEQFF.

CDR3: CAWSDTGTITGELFF. CDR3 coding DNA: TGTGCCTGGAGCGACACAGGGACGATCACCGGGGAGCTGTTTTTT. V usage is TRBV30 and J usage is TRBJ2-2; D possibly corresponds to TRBD1 (6 bases). V was trimmed by 3 bases and J by 4 bases, leaving 15 bases between them. The CDR3 runs 15 residues. In germline, CDR1 is GTSNPN, CDR2 SVGIG (reference sequence).

The V call is TRBV5-4, the J call TRBJ2-5; 7 bases match TRBD2. Trimming removed 4 bases from V and 2 bases from J; junction bases left unmatched: 8. The CDR3 loop spans 15 amino acids. Per germline, CDR1 SGHNT and CDR2 YYREEE (reference sequence). This CDR3 is CASSQSGVQQETQYF. The CDR3 DNA reads as TGTGCCAGCAGCCAGAGCGGGGTACAACAAGAGACCCAGTACTTC.

The V gene is TRBV7-6, the J gene TRBJ1-1; the D gene is possibly TRBD1 (5 bases). CDR3 size: 13 residues. The germline gives CDR1 SGHVS, CDR2 FNYEAQ. V lost 5 bases and J lost 1, with 8 bases in between. The CDR3 coding sequence is TGTGCCAGCAGCCGCACAGGGAACACTGAAGCTTTCTTT. Amino acids: CASSRTGNTEAFF.

This chain joins TRBV18 and TRBJ2-7; perhaps TRBD1 as D (5 bases). This CDR3 spans 12 amino acids. In germline, CDR1 is KGHSH, CDR2 LQKENI. Trimming removed 5 bases at V and 6 bases at J, with 11 bases between. CDR3 DNA: TGTGCCAGCTCATCTTCAGGGCGCGAGCAGTACTTC. It specifies CASSSSGREQYF.

J is TRBJ2-5 and V is TRBV15, with TRBD2 matching over 9 bases. The CDR3 is 15 residues long. Germline CDR1 reads LNHNV; CDR2 reads YYDKDF (reference sequence). Trimming removed 3 bases from V and 5 bases from J; junction bases left unmatched: 7. Here the CDR3 reads CATSSEAGGVETQYF. CDR3 sequence (DNA): TGTGCCACCAGCAGCGAAGCGGGGGGCGTGGAGACCCAGTACTTC.

For the CDR3, the DNA is TGCGCCAGCAAGCCTAGTGGAGCAGATACGCAGTATTTT. Translated, it gives CASKPSGADTQYF. This sequence joins TRBV10-1 and TRBJ2-3; D uncertain. Germline assignment: CDR1 WNHNN and CDR2 SYGVQD (reference sequence). V dropped 7 bases and J dropped 4 bases, with 12 bases sitting between them. CDR3 length equals 13 residues.

The chain is built from TRBV6-5 and TRBJ2-7; the match to TRBD2 covers 7 bases. V lost 3 bases, J lost 7 bases, and 6 bases stayed unmatched. The CDR3 runs 13 residues. Germline assignment: CDR1 MNHEY and CDR2 SVGAGI. The CDR3 region is CASSYSGGREQYF. The CDR3 DNA is TGTGCCAGCAGTTATTCGGGGGGTCGGGAGCAGTACTTC.

J is TRBJ1-1 and V is TRBV4-1, with a tentative D call TRBD1 (5 bases). The V end was cut by 0 bases, the J end by 6 bases, with 11 bases between. Germline V gene data show CDR1 as MGHRA and CDR2 as YSYEKL. The CDR3 contains 14 residues. The CDR3 loop is CASSQERGSAEAFF. The CDR3 bases are TGCGCCAGCAGCCAAGAGCGGGGGAGCGCTGAAGCTTTCTTT.